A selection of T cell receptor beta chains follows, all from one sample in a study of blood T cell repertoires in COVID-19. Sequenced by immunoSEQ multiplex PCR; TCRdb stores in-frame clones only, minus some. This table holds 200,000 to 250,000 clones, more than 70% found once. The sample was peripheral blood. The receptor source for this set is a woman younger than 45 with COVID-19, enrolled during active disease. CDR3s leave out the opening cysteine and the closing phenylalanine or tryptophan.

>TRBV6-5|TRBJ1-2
AIGRGQGAQGYT
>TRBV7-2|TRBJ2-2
ASSLQDTGELF
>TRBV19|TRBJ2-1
ASSISRYNEQF
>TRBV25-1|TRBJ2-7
ASTPRTGSYEQY
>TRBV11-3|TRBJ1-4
ASSAGTGGSTNEKLF
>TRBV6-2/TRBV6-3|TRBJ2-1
ASSYSSLAGGLNEQF
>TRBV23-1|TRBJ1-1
ASSQSVGLYTEAF
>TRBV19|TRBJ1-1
ASSISGTGYTEAF
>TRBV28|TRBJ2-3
ASSFDRSTDTQY
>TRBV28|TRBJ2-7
ASSFGPKLYEQY
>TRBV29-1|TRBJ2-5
SVAQEIHQETQY
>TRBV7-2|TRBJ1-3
ASSPVFQLARGNTIY
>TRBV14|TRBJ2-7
ASSQKGYRYEQY
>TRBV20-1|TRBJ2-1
SASRSSGRNDEQF
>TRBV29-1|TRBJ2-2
SVDDSTTGELF
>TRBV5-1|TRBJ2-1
ASSLYNEQF
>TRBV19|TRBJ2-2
ASSTLPGSTGELF
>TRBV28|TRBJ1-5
ASSGQGATQPQH
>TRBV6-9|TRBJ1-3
ASSYSGTGEIGNTIY
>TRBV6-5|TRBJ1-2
ASSSGYGYT
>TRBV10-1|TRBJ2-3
ASSTGTSGNIDTQY
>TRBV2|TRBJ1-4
ASSALVPGGEKLF
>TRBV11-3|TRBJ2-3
ASSLAGESYDTQY
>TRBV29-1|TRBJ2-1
SVVLPQGALANEQF
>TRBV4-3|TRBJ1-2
ASSQVDRDGYT
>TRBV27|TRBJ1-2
ASRGRWDRDYYGYT
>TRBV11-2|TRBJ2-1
ASNTLGVGDSNEQF